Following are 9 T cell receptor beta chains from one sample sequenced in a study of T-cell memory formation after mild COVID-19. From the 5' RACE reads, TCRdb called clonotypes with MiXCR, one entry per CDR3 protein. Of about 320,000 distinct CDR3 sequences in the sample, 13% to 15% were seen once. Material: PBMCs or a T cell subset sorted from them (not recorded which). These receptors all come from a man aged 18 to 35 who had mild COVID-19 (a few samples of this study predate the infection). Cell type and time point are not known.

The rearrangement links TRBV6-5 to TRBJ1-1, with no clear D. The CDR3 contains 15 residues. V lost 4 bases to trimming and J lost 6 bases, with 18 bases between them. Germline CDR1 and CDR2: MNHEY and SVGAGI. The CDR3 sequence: CASSSPRYGRAEAFF. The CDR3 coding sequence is TGTGCCAGCAGTTCTCCCCGGTATGGTAGGGCTGAAGCTTTCTTT.

The CDR3 reads CASSFWDRAGAGYTF. CDR3 in DNA: TGTGCCAGCAGTTTCTGGGACCGGGCTGGCGCCGGCTACACCTTC. The V gene is TRBV2, the J gene TRBJ1-2; D might be TRBD1 (5 bases). Germline loops: CDR1 SNHLY, CDR2 FYNNEI. V dropped 5 bases and J dropped 8 bases, with 21 bases sitting between them. The CDR3 extends over 15 amino acids.

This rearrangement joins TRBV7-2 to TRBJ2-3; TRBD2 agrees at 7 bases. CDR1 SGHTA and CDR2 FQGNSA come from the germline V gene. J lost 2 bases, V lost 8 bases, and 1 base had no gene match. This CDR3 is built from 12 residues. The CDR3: CASGRDTDTQYF. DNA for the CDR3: TGTGCCAGCGGGAGGGACACAGATACGCAGTATTTT.

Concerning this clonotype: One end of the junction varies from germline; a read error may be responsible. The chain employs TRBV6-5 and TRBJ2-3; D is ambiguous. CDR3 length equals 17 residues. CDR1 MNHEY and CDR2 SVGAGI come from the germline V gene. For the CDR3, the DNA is TGTGCCAGCAGTTACTCCCGGGCCCGAAGCCGGTCGGATACGCAGTGTTTT. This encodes CASSYSRARSRSDTQCF.

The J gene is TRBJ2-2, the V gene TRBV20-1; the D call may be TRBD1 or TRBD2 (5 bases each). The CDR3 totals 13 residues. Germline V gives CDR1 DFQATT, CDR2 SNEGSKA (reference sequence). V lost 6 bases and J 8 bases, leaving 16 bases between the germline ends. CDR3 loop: CSAPVAGTGELFF. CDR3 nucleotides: TGCAGTGCCCCTGTTGCAGGGACGGGGGAGCTGTTTTTT.

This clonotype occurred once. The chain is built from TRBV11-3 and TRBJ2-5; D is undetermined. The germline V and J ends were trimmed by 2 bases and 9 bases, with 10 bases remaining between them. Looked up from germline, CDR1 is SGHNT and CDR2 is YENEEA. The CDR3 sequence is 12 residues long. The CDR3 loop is CASSLSSGPQYF. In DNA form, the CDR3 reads TGTGCCAGCAGCTTAAGTTCGGGCCCCCAGTACTTC.

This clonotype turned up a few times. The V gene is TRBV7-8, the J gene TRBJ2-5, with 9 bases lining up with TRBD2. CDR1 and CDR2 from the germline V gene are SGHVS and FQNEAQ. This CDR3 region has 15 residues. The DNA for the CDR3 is TGTTCAGCGGGGGAAAGCGGGGGGCCTCAAGAGACCCAGTACTTC. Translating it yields CSAGESGGPQETQYF.

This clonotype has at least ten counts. CDR3 in DNA: TGTGCCAGCAGCTTAGGCCCTGCAGCCCAGTACTTC. It specifies CASSLGPAAQYF. The V and J genes are TRBV7-2 and TRBJ2-5; D is uncertain. CDR3 length equals 12 residues. Germline-derived CDR1 and CDR2 are SGHTA and FQGNSA. The ends were cut back, 1 base at V and 9 bases at J, with 9 bases in the middle.

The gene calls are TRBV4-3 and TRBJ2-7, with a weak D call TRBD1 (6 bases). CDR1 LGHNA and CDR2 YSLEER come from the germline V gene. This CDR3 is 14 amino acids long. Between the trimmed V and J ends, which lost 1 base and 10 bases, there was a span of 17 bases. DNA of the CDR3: TGCGCCAGCAGCCAAGGGCTGGGACAAAGGACACAGTACTTC. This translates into CASSQGLGQRTQYF.